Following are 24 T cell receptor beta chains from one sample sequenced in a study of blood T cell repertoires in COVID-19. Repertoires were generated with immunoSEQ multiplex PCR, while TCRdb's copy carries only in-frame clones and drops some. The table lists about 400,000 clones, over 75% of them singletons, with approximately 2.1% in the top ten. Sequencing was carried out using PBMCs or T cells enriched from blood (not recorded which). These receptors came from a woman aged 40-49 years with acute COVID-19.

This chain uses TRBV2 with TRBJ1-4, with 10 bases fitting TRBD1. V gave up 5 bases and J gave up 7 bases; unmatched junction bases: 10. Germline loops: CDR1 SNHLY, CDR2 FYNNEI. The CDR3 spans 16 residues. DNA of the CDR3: TGTGCCAGCAGTTTAATTTCGACAGGGGGCGTTGAAAAACTGTTTTTT. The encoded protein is CASSLISTGGVEKLFF. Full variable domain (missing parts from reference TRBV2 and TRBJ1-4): EPEVTQTPSHQVTQMGQEVILRCVPISNHLYFYWYRQILGQKVEFLVSFYNNEISEKSEIFDDQFSVERPDGSNFTLKIRSTKLEDSAMYFCASSLISTGGVEKLFFGSGTQLSVL.

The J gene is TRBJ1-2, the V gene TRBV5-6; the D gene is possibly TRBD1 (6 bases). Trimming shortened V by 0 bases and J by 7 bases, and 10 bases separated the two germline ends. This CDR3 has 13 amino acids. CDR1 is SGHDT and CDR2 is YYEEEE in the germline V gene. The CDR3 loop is CASSLGGHSGYTF. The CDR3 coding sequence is TGTGCCAGCAGCTTGGGGGGGCATAGTGGCTACACCTTC.

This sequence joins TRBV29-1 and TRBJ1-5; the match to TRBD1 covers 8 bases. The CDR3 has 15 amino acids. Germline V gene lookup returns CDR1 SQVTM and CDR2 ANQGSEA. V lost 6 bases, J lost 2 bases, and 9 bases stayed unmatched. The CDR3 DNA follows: TGCAGCGTAATACTCAAGGACAGGGGCAATCAGCCCCAGCATTTT. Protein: CSVILKDRGNQPQHF.

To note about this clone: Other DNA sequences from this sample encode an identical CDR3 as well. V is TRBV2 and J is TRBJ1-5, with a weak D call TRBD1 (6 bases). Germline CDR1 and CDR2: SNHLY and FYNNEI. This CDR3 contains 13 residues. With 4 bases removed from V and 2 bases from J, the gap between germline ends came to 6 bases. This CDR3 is CASSGTGNQPQHF. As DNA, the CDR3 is TGTGCCAGCAGTGGGACAGGCAATCAGCCCCAGCATTTT.

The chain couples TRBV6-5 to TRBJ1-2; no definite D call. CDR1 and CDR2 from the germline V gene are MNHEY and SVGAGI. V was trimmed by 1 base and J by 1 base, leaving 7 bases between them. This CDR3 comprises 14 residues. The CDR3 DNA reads TGTGCCAGCAGTTACTGGCCCCGTAACTATGGCTACACCTTC. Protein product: CASSYWPRNYGYTF.

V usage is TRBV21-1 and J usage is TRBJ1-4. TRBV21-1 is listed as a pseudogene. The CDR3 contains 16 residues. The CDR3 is CASSPLEGRKHEKLFF. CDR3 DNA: TGTGCCAGCAGCCCCCTGGAAGGGAGGAAACATGAAAAACTGTTTTTT.

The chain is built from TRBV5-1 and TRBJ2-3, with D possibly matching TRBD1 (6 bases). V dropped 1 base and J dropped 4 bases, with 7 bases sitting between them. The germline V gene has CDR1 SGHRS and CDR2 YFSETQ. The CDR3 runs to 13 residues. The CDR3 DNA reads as TGCGCCAGCAGCTTGCAGGGGTCAGATACGCAGTATTTT. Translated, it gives CASSLQGSDTQYF.

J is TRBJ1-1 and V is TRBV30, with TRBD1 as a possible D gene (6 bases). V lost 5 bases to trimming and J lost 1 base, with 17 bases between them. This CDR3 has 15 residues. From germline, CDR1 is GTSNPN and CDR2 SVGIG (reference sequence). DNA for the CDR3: TGTGCCTGGGGGGGCGGGTTGTTTAGGAACACTGAAGCTTTCTTT. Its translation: CAWGGGLFRNTEAFF.

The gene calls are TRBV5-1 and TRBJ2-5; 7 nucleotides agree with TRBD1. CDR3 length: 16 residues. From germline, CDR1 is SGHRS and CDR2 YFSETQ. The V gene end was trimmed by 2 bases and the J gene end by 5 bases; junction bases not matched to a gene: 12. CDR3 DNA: TGCGCCAGCAGCTTCGGGACGACAGGGTTTGGCGAGACCCAGTACTTC. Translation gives CASSFGTTGFGETQYF.

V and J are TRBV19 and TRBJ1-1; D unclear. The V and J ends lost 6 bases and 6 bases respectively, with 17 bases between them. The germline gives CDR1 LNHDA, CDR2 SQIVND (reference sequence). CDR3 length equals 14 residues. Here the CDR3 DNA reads TGTGCCAGTAGGCCTCAATGGGAGGTAGCTGAAGCTTTCTTT. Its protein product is CASRPQWEVAEAFF.

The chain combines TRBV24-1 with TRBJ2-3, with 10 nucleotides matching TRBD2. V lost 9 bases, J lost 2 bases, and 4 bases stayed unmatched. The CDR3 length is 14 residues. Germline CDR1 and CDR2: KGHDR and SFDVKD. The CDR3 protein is CATSGTSVTDTQYF. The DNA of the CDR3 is TGTGCCACCTCCGGGACTAGCGTCACAGATACGCAGTATTTT.

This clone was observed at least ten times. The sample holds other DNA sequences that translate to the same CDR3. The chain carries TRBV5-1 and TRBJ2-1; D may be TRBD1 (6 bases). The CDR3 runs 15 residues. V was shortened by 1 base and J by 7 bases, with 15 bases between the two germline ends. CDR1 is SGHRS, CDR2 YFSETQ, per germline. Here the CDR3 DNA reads TGCGCCAGCAGCTTGAGGCAGGGGAAGGGGAATGAGCAGTTCTTC. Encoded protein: CASSLRQGKGNEQFF.

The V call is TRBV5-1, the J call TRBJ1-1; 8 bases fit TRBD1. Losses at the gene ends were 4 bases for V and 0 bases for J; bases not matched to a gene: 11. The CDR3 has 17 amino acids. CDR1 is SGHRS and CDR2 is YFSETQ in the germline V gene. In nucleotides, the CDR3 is TGCGCCAGCAGCCCTGCCCCAGGGGGCTCGATGAACACTGAAGCTTTCTTT. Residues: CASSPAPGGSMNTEAFF.

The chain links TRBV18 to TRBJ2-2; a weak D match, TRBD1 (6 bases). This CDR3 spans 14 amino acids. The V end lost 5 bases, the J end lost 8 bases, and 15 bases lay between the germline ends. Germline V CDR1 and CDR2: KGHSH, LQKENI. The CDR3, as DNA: TGTGCCAGCTCAGTTACAGGGAGCCCGGGGGAGCTGTTTTTT. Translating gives CASSVTGSPGELFF. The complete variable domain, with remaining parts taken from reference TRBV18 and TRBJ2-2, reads NAGVMQNPRHLVRRRGQEARLRCSPMKGHSHVYWYRQLPEEGLKFMVYLQKENIIDESGMPKERFSAEFPKEGPSILRIQQVVRGDSAAYFCASSVTGSPGELFFGEGSRLTVL.

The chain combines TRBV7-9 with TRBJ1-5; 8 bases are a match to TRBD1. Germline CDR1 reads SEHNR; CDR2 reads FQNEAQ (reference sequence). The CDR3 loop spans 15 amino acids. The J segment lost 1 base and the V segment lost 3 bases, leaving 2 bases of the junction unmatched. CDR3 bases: TGTGCCAGCAGCTTGACAGGGGAGAGCAATCAGCCCCAGCATTTT. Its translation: CASSLTGESNQPQHF.

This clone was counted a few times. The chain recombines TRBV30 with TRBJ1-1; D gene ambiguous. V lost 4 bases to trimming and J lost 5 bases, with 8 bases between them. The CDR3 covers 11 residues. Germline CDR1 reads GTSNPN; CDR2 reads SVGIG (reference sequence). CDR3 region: CAWTGRTEAFF. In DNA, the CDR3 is TGTGCCTGGACGGGGAGGACTGAAGCTTTCTTT.

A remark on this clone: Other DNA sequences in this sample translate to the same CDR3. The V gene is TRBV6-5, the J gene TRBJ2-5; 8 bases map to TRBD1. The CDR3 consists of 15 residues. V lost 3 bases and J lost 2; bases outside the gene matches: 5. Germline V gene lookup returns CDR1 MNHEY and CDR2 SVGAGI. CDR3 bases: TGTGCCAGCAGTTATACCAGGGGGCAACAAGAGACCCAGTACTTC. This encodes CASSYTRGQQETQYF.

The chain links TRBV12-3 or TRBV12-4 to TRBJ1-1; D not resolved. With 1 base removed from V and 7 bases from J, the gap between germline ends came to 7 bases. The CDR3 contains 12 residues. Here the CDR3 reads CASSLGQFEAFF. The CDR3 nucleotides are TGTGCCAGCAGTTTAGGTCAGTTTGAAGCTTTCTTT.

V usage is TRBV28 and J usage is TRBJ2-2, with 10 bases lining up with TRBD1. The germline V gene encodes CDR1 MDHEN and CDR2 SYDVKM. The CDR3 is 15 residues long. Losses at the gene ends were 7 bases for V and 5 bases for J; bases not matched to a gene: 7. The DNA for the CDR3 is TGTGCCAGCACCATCCCGGGACAGGGGACCGGGGAGCTGTTTTTT. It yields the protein CASTIPGQGTGELFF.

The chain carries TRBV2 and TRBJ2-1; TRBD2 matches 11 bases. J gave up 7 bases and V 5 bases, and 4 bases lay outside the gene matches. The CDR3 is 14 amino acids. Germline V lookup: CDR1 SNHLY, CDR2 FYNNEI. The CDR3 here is CASSLSGGANEQFF. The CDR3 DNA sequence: TGTGCCAGCAGTCTTAGCGGGGGGGCGAATGAGCAGTTCTTC.

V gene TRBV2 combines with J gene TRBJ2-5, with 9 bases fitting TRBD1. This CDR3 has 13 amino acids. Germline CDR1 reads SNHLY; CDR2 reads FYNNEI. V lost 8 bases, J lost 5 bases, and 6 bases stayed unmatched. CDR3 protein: CASCRDREETQYF. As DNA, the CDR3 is TGTGCCAGCTGCCGGGACAGGGAGGAGACCCAGTACTTC. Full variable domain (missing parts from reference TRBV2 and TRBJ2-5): EPEVTQTPSHQVTQMGQEVILRCVPISNHLYFYWYRQILGQKVEFLVSFYNNEISEKSEIFDDQFSVERPDGSNFTLKIRSTKLEDSAMYFCASCRDREETQYFGPGTRLLVL.

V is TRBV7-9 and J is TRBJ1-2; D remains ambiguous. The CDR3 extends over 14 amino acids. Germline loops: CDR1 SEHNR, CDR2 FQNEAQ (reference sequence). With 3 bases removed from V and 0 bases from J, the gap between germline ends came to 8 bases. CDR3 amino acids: CASSFVTANYGYTF. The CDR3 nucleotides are TGTGCCAGCAGCTTCGTTACAGCTAACTATGGCTACACCTTC.

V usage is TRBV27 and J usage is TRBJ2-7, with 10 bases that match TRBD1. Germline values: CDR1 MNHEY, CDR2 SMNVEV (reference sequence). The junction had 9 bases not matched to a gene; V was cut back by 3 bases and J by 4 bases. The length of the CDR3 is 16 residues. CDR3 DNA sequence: TGTGCCAGCAGTTTGTCAACCGGGACAGGGGTGTACGAGCAGTACTTC. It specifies CASSLSTGTGVYEQYF.

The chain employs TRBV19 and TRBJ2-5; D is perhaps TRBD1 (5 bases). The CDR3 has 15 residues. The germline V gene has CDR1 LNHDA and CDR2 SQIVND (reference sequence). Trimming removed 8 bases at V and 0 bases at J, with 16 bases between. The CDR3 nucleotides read TGTGCCAGTTCTTTGTGGGGCTGGAACCAAGAGACCCAGTACTTC. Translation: CASSLWGWNQETQYF.